Described below is a single T cell receptor beta chain sequence and its context. Sequenced by immunoSEQ multiplex PCR; TCRdb stores in-frame clones only, minus some. This sample carries about 180,000 clones, 89% of them seen once, and the ten largest clones take 2% to 2.5%. The entry originates in a study of blood T cell repertoires in COVID-19. Looking at the study overall: Sources were T cells, B-cell-depleted T cells, or PBMCs; the material itself was cDNA or gDNA.

The CDR3 extends over 13 amino acids. V gave up 5 bases and J gave up 8 bases, with 15 bases separating them. Germline lookup yields CDR1 SGHAT and CDR2 FQDESV (reference sequence). The rearrangement joins TRBV11-1 to TRBJ1-1; possibly TRBD1 for D (5 bases). The sequence was collected from a middle-aged woman with acute COVID-19. Sequencing was done on a sample of PBMCs or T cells enriched from blood (not recorded which). The CDR3 spells CASSPIRGIEAFF. The DNA for the CDR3 is TGTGCCAGCAGCCCGATTCGGGGGATCGAAGCTTTCTTT.